These 4 T cell receptor beta chains share one sample of origin, sequenced in a study of OX40 agonist ivuxolimab in advanced cancers. Libraries were prepared by immunoSEQ multiplex PCR; TCRdb keeps only in-frame clonotypes and omits some of them. The data show about 49,000 clones, around 84% seen once. The input for sequencing was CD4+ or CD8+ T cells sorted from blood, taken in a trial of the OX40 agonist ivuxolimab. These receptors were collected from an adult with an advanced solid tumor such as melanoma, head and neck, liver or kidney cancer.

The V and J genes are TRBV5-1 and TRBJ2-7; the D is unclear. The V and J ends lost 1 base and 2 bases respectively, with 13 bases between them. There are 15 residues in the CDR3. Germline V lookup: CDR1 SGHRS, CDR2 YFSETQ. As DNA, the CDR3 is TGCGCCAGCAGCTTGACCTGGGGTAGGACCTACGAGCAGTACGTC. Translating it yields CASSLTWGRTYEQYV.

V gene TRBV5-8 combines with J gene TRBJ2-1; D not certain. Per germline, CDR1 SGHTS and CDR2 YDEGEE. Trimming stripped 0 bases from V and 8 bases from J, with 12 bases between. The CDR3 is 14 residues long. CDR3 sequence reads: CASSLAVGFDEQFF. Here the CDR3 DNA reads TGTGCCAGCAGCTTGGCCGTAGGTTTCGATGAGCAGTTCTTC.

This chain connects TRBV6-5 to TRBJ1-2, with 8 bases matching TRBD1. CDR3 length: 14 residues. J was trimmed by 8 bases and V by 2 bases; bases with no gene match: 7. CDR1 and CDR2 (germline): MNHEY, SVGAGI. This chain's CDR3 is CASSYAGGAEGYTF. The CDR3 DNA follows: TGTGCCAGCAGTTACGCAGGGGGCGCGGAAGGCTACACCTTC.

The V and J genes are TRBV6-1 and TRBJ2-1; the match to TRBD2 covers 7 bases. The CDR3 sequence is 15 residues long. The germline gives CDR1 MNHNS, CDR2 SASEGT. The trim removed 3 bases at V and 0 bases at J, leaving 2 bases unmatched. The CDR3 sequence: CASSDGGGSYNEQFF. CDR3 nucleotides: TGTGCCAGCAGTGACGGCGGGGGCTCCTACAATGAGCAGTTCTTC.